One sample yielded the 32 T cell receptor beta chains listed below, sequenced in a study of beta chain features in type 1 diabetes. Sequenced material consisted of expressed TCRB transcripts (all of the isolated RNA was reverse transcribed). Clones were sequenced by immunoSEQ multiplex PCR, and TCRdb holds only the in-frame ones, with some missing. Seen here are 600,000 or so clones, about 14% observed once, and the top ten hold 0.03% to 0.04%. Findings and limits, study-wide: Moderately but significantly shorter TCRB CDR3s were found in Type 1 diabetes patients in all four CD4+ subsets.

Their specific antigens are unknown. Sequences were obtained from naive CD4+ T cells from blood. The receptor source for this set is a man between 18 and 35 years old with type 1 diabetes.

The chain combines TRBV25-1 with TRBJ2-4; a weak D match, TRBD1 (5 bases). The germline V gene encodes CDR1 MGHDK and CDR2 SYGVNS. The CDR3 is 14 residues long. V was trimmed by 4 bases and J by 7 bases, leaving 14 bases between them. CDR3 coding DNA: TGTGCCAGCAGTGGGGCAGGGTCTATCAACATTCAGTACTTC. As protein: CASSGAGSINIQYF. Supplemented by reference TRBV25-1 and TRBJ2-4, the full variable domain reads EADIYQTPRYLVIGTGKKITLECSQTMGHDKMYWYQQDPGMELHLIHYSYGVNSTEKGDLSSESTVSRIRTEHFPLTLESARPSHTSQYLCASSGAGSINIQYFGAGTRLSVL.

The chain uses TRBV2 and TRBJ2-1; perhaps D is TRBD1 or TRBD2 (6 bases each). The V gene lost 7 bases and the J gene lost 10 bases, with 11 bases spanning the gap. This CDR3 has 11 amino acids. Germline CDR1 SNHLY, CDR2 FYNNEI. The CDR3 loop is CASKEGGEQFF. The CDR3 DNA follows: TGTGCCAGCAAGGAGGGGGGAGAGCAGTTCTTC.

The V gene is TRBV6-6, the J gene TRBJ2-7; 9 positions match TRBD1. V gave up 6 bases and J gave up 10 bases; unmatched junction bases: 16. CDR3 length: 15 residues. In germline, CDR1 is MNHNY, CDR2 SVGAGI (reference sequence). CDR3 loop: CASRLTGQGGLEQYF. For the CDR3, the DNA is TGTGCCAGCAGATTAACGGGACAGGGCGGTTTAGAACAGTACTTC.

Concerning this clone: Other nucleotide sequences in the sample specify the same CDR3. This rearrangement joins TRBV5-1 to TRBJ2-2; D is undetermined. This CDR3 spans 14 amino acids. Between the trimmed V and J ends, which lost 0 bases and 5 bases, there was a span of 8 bases. Germline V gives CDR1 SGHRS, CDR2 YFSETQ. The CDR3 region is CASSLGQTTGELFF. Written as DNA, the CDR3 is TGCGCCAGCAGCTTGGGGCAAACAACCGGGGAGCTGTTTTTT.

With respect to this clone: The identical CDR3 is also encoded by other nucleotide sequences in the sample. This chain links TRBV7-2 with TRBJ2-5, with no clear D. The germline gives CDR1 SGHTA, CDR2 FQGNSA. V was pared by 5 bases and J by 1 base, with 5 bases between. The CDR3 sequence is 12 residues long. The CDR3 DNA is TGTGCCAGCAGCCTACTCCAAGAGACCCAGTACTTC. This gives the protein CASSLLQETQYF.

The rearrangement joins TRBV11-2 to TRBJ2-2, with 11 positions matching TRBD2. Trimming cost V 5 bases and J 0 bases; bases outside gene matches: 2. Germline CDR1 reads SGHAT; CDR2 reads FQNNGV. The CDR3 is made up of 16 amino acids. CDR3 nucleotide sequence: TGTGCCAGCAGCCTACTAGCGGGGGCGAACACCGGGGAGCTGTTTTTT. It codes for CASSLLAGANTGELFF. Drawing the rest from reference TRBV11-2 and TRBJ2-2, the complete variable domain is EAGVAQSPRYKIIEKRQSVAFWCNPISGHATLYWYQQILGQGPKLLIQFQNNGVVDDSQLPKDRFSAERLKGVDSTLKIQPAKLEDSAVYLCASSLLAGANTGELFFGEGSRLTVL.

The V and J genes are TRBV28 and TRBJ2-3; D is possibly TRBD2 (5 bases). Germline values: CDR1 MDHEN, CDR2 SYDVKM. Trimming cost V 6 bases and J 4 bases, with 8 bases left between them. The CDR3 has 12 residues. This chain's CDR3 is CASRRVPDTQYF. In DNA, the CDR3 is TGTGCCAGCAGGAGGGTTCCAGATACGCAGTATTTT.

The rearrangement links TRBV4-2 to TRBJ1-1, with no clear D. This CDR3 has 15 residues. CDR1 LGHNA and CDR2 YNFKEQ come from the germline V gene. Trimming cost V 0 bases and J 0 bases, with 8 bases left between them. For the CDR3, the DNA is TGTGCCAGCAGCCAAGATAAGGGCTTGAACACTGAAGCTTTCTTT. This codes for CASSQDKGLNTEAFF.

The chain joins TRBV5-1 to TRBJ1-5; D unclear. CDR3 length: 18 amino acids. V was trimmed by 0 bases and J by 1 base, leaving 17 bases between them. The germline CDR1 and CDR2 sequences are SGHRS and YFSETQ. The DNA of the CDR3 is TGCGCCAGCAGCTTGGGCCGATTTGACCCCCGCAGCAATCAGCCCCAGCATTTT. Translating gives CASSLGRFDPRSNQPQHF.

The chain links TRBV30 to TRBJ2-5; D call uncertain. Gene TRBJ2-7 matches the end of the DNA better, so the J call may be wrong. Looked up from germline, CDR1 is GTSNPN and CDR2 is SVGIG (reference sequence). This CDR3 has 12 amino acids. The CDR3 DNA sequence: TGTGCCTGGAGTGTATCTTTCGACGAGCAGTACTTC. Translation gives CAWSVSFDEQYF.

The chain joins TRBV28 to TRBJ2-1; a weak D match, TRBD1 (7 bases). CDR1 and CDR2 from the germline V gene are MDHEN and SYDVKM. The V end was cut by 7 bases, the J end by 4 bases, with 11 bases between. The CDR3 consists of 13 residues. DNA for the CDR3: TGTGCCAGCACCAGGGGGGCATACAATGAGCAGTTCTTC. It is translated as CASTRGAYNEQFF.

The chain employs TRBV29-1 and TRBJ2-2, with D unresolved. Germline V CDR1 and CDR2: SQVTM, ANQGSEA. V dropped 5 bases and J dropped 8 bases, with 15 bases sitting between them. This CDR3 is built from 13 residues. The CDR3 DNA is TGCAGCGTTAGCCGGGCCCTGACTGGGGAGCTGTTTTTT. This codes for CSVSRALTGELFF.

This clone was detected a few times. This chain connects TRBV29-1 to TRBJ1-2, with 8 nucleotides matching TRBD1. Unmatched junction bases numbered 18, after V lost 4 bases and J lost 8 bases. CDR1 is SQVTM, CDR2 ANQGSEA, per germline. The CDR3 runs 16 residues. The CDR3 loop is CSVVRAGTGPRGGYTF. In DNA form, the CDR3 reads TGCAGCGTTGTCCGGGCGGGGACAGGCCCTAGGGGAGGCTACACCTTC.

This clone was seen only a few times. This same CDR3 is encoded by further DNA sequences in the sample. The J gene is TRBJ2-7, the V gene TRBV9; 10 nucleotides agree with TRBD1. The CDR3 has 15 residues. V lost 2 bases to trimming and J lost 4 bases; unmatched junction nucleotides: 6. The germline V gene has CDR1 SGDLS and CDR2 YYNGEE. The CDR3 spells CASSVGGTGEYEQYF. In nucleotides, the CDR3 is TGTGCCAGCAGCGTTGGCGGGACAGGGGAATACGAGCAGTACTTC. Full variable domain (rest looked up from reference TRBV9 and TRBJ2-7): DSGVTQTPKHLITATGQRVTLRCSPRSGDLSVYWYQQSLDQGLQFLIQYYNGEERAKGNILERFSAQQFPDLHSELNLSSLELGDSALYFCASSVGGTGEYEQYFGPGTRLTVT.

The chain uses TRBV19 and TRBJ2-2; D is unresolved. The CDR3 loop spans 16 amino acids. Trimming took 3 bases from V and 0 from J, leaving 11 bases between them. The germline V gene encodes CDR1 LNHDA and CDR2 SQIVND (reference sequence). The chain's CDR3 is CASSIYGLPNTGELFF. The DNA of the CDR3 is TGTGCCAGTAGTATTTACGGCCTACCGAACACCGGGGAGCTGTTTTTT.

In its sample, this clone was seen a few times. V and J are TRBV4-1 and TRBJ1-6; no clear D. V lost 0 bases to trimming and J lost 6 bases, with 0 bases between them. The CDR3 sequence is 12 residues long. The V gene's germline CDR1 is MGHRA and CDR2 YSYEKL. The CDR3 sequence is CASSQDNSPLHF. In nucleotides, the CDR3 is TGCGCCAGCAGCCAAGATAATTCACCCCTCCACTTT.

This clone was found a few times. The chain is built from TRBV4-2 and TRBJ2-5; TRBD2 matches at 10 bases. Germline trimming cut 0 bases from V and 5 bases from J; bases unmatched to any gene: 6. This CDR3 region has 16 residues. In germline, CDR1 is LGHNA, CDR2 YNFKEQ. CDR3 sequence (DNA): TGTGCCAGCAGCCAAGAGTTAGCGGGGGGTTCGGAGACCCAGTACTTC. Translating it yields CASSQELAGGSETQYF.

This clone occurred a few times. The chain is built from TRBV9 and TRBJ2-6, with a weak D call TRBD1 (5 bases). The germline V and J ends were trimmed by 3 bases and 1 base, with 8 bases remaining between them. The CDR3 is made up of 15 amino acids. Germline V gives CDR1 SGDLS, CDR2 YYNGEE. CDR3 residues: CASSDRRSGANVLTF. The DNA for the CDR3 is TGTGCCAGCAGCGACAGGAGATCTGGGGCCAACGTCCTGACTTTC. The variable domain in full, with the rest retrieved from reference TRBV9 and TRBJ2-6, is DSGVTQTPKHLITATGQRVTLRCSPRSGDLSVYWYQQSLDQGLQFLIQYYNGEERAKGNILERFSAQQFPDLHSELNLSSLELGDSALYFCASSDRRSGANVLTFGAGSRLTVL.

The rearrangement uses TRBV5-1 and TRBJ1-1, with TRBD1 matching over 8 bases. The J segment lost 5 bases and the V segment lost 4 bases, leaving 10 bases of the junction unmatched. From germline, CDR1 is SGHRS and CDR2 YFSETQ. CDR3 length: 15 amino acids. The CDR3 DNA follows: TGCGCCAGCAGCCTCGGGACAGGCGATAGAACTGAAGCTTTCTTT. Protein: CASSLGTGDRTEAFF.

This clone was recorded a few times. The V and J genes are TRBV19 and TRBJ1-1; 8 bases align to TRBD1. From germline, CDR1 is LNHDA and CDR2 SQIVND (reference sequence). The CDR3 is 14 amino acids. The J segment lost 8 bases and the V segment lost 6 bases, leaving 11 bases of the junction unmatched. The CDR3 DNA reads TGTGCCAGTAGCCCGGGACAGGTCCAGTCAGAAGCTTTCTTT. It is translated as CASSPGQVQSEAFF.

The CDR3 protein is CASSPIVNQPQHF. The CDR3 bases are TGTGCCAGCAGCCCTATAGTCAATCAGCCCCAGCATTTT. The chain recombines TRBV7-9 with TRBJ1-5; no reliable D call. The CDR3 covers 13 residues. Germline V gene lookup returns CDR1 SEHNR and CDR2 FQNEAQ (reference sequence). The V and J ends lost 5 bases and 3 bases respectively, with 8 bases between them.

The chain couples TRBV5-4 to TRBJ1-2, with D hard to call. Germline CDR1 is SGHNT and CDR2 is YYREEE (reference sequence). The length of the CDR3 is 13 residues. V dropped 4 bases and J dropped 3 bases, with 10 bases sitting between them. The CDR3 region is CASSPGDDYGYTF. Written as DNA, the CDR3 is TGTGCCAGCAGCCCCGGGGATGACTATGGCTACACCTTC.

In this sample, this clone turned up a few times. The chain has TRBV4-2 and TRBJ2-1, with 13 bases aligning to TRBD2. This CDR3 region has 16 residues. Germline CDR1 LGHNA, CDR2 YNFKEQ. The V and J ends lost 1 base and 6 bases, in that order; junction bases with no gene match: 3. The CDR3 is CASSQGTSGSSNEQFF. CDR3 nucleotides: TGTGCCAGCAGCCAAGGGACTAGCGGGAGTTCCAATGAGCAGTTCTTC.

This sequence joins TRBV7-9 and TRBJ1-1; D unclear. This CDR3 has 13 amino acids. In germline, CDR1 is SEHNR, CDR2 FQNEAQ (reference sequence). Deletions cut 6 bases from V and 4 bases from J, with 12 bases between. The CDR3 DNA is TGTGCCAGCAGTTATCAGGAGTCCACTGAAGCTTTCTTT. Its translation is CASSYQESTEAFF.

This clone was recorded a few times. The CDR3 spells CAWSANTGELFF. The CDR3 DNA reads TGTGCCTGGAGTGCGAACACCGGGGAGCTGTTTTTT. The rearrangement links TRBV30 to TRBJ2-2; D is ambiguous. CDR3 length equals 12 residues. The germline V and J ends were trimmed by 1 base and 0 bases, with 0 bases remaining between them. CDR1 and CDR2 (germline): GTSNPN, SVGIG (reference sequence).

This clone came up a few times. The chain links TRBV9 to TRBJ1-5; possible D gene TRBD1, 5 bases. Between the trimmed V and J ends, which lost 4 bases and 5 bases, there was a span of 19 bases. Germline CDR1 and CDR2: SGDLS and YYNGEE. CDR3 length equals 16 residues. In DNA form, the CDR3 reads TGTGCCAGCAGCCCCTTGGGAGGTATAGGGGATCAGCCCCAGCATTTT. Translated: CASSPLGGIGDQPQHF.

This clone was observed a few times. The genes are TRBV30 and TRBJ2-5, with 9 bases matching TRBD2. Germline V gene data show CDR1 as GTSNPN and CDR2 as SVGIG (reference sequence). The CDR3 has 16 residues. Losses at the gene ends were 3 bases for V and 4 bases for J; bases not matched to a gene: 12. The CDR3 spells CAWSHLRVAGVETQYF. DNA for the CDR3: TGTGCCTGGAGCCACCTTAGGGTAGCGGGAGTAGAGACCCAGTACTTC. The complete variable domain, with remaining parts taken from reference TRBV30 and TRBJ2-5, reads SQTIHQWPATLVQPVGSPLSLECTVEGTSNPNLYWYRQAAGRGLQLLFYSVGIGQISSEVPQNLSASRPQDRQFILSSKKLLLSDSGFYLCAWSHLRVAGVETQYFGPGTRLLVL.

Only a few counts were recorded for this clone. The chain recombines TRBV28 with TRBJ2-2; D assignment may be TRBD1 or TRBD2 (5 bases each). V lost 3 bases, J lost 5 bases, and 13 bases lay in between. The germline CDR1 and CDR2 sequences are MDHEN and SYDVKM. This CDR3 has 15 amino acids. In DNA form, the CDR3 reads TGTGCCAGCAGTTTTCTGGCCGAGGGGACCGGGGAGCTGTTTTTT. Amino acid sequence: CASSFLAEGTGELFF.

A few counts support this clone. V is TRBV7-9 and J is TRBJ1-6; D not certain. The CDR3 is 17 residues long. Germline V gene data show CDR1 as SEHNR and CDR2 as FQNEAQ (reference sequence). Trimming removed 6 bases at V and 5 bases at J, with 20 bases between. CDR3 amino acids: CASSRPLAEPDNSPLHF. CDR3 bases: TGTGCCAGCAGTCGTCCCTTAGCGGAGCCAGATAATTCACCCCTCCACTTT. Based on the CDR3 plus reference TRBV7-9 and TRBJ1-6, the full variable domain is DTGVSQNPRHKITKRGQNVTFRCDPISEHNRLYWYRQTLGQGPEFLTYFQNEAQLEKSRLLSDRFSAERPKGSFSTLEIQRTEQGDSAMYLCASSRPLAEPDNSPLHFGNGTRLTVT.

The CDR3 DNA follows: TGTGCCAGCAGCCGGGGACAGGGCGAGACCCAGTACTTC. Protein sequence: CASSRGQGETQYF. The chain has TRBV5-6 and TRBJ2-5; TRBD1 matches 9 bases. V shed 4 bases, J shed 5 bases, and the junction held 3 bases outside the gene matches. CDR3 length equals 13 residues. Germline V CDR1 and CDR2: SGHDT, YYEEEE.

The V call is TRBV30, the J call TRBJ2-6; D gene ambiguous. This CDR3 contains 13 residues. CDR1 and CDR2 from the germline V gene are GTSNPN and SVGIG (reference sequence). Trimming left V 3 bases short and J 0 bases short, with 3 bases between. CDR3 in amino acids: CAWRSSGANVLTF. The CDR3 nucleotides read TGTGCCTGGAGAAGCTCTGGGGCCAACGTCCTGACTTTC.

The J gene is TRBJ2-3, the V gene TRBV4-2; D is ambiguous. V dropped 4 bases and J dropped 7 bases, with 15 bases sitting between them. Germline assignment: CDR1 LGHNA and CDR2 YNFKEQ. There are 14 residues in the CDR3. CDR3 sequence: CASSRLGGVNTQYF. For the CDR3, the DNA is TGTGCCAGCAGCCGTTTGGGCGGAGTGAATACGCAGTATTTT.